The 2 T cell receptor beta chains given below trace back to one sample, sequenced in a study of blood T cells in healthy people across ages. Alongside a J-beta primer mix, a sample-barcoded 5' primer served in a second PCR lasting roughly 6 to 11 cycles. TCRdb re-called the 5' RACE reads through MiXCR, storing one row per CDR3 protein. The repertoire holds over 1,200,000 distinct CDR3 sequences, with approximately 60% as singletons. Sequencing used blood. These receptors originate from a man aged 18 to 29 in good health.

J is TRBJ2-4 and V is TRBV12-3 or TRBV12-4; 7 positions agree with TRBD1. The CDR3 covers 16 residues. Trimming took 6 bases from V and 0 from J; bases not matched to a gene: 8. The CDR3 sequence is CASSQGQHLAKNIQYF. The CDR3 bases are TGTGCCAGCAGCCAGGGACAGCACCTAGCCAAAAACATTCAGTACTTC.

The V call is TRBV5-5, the J call TRBJ2-3; 11 bases align to TRBD2. The germline V gene has CDR1 SGHKS and CDR2 YYEKEE (reference sequence). J gave up 4 bases and V 5 bases, and 6 bases lay outside the gene matches. The CDR3 is 15 amino acids. CDR3 protein: CASRATSGSADTQYF. The CDR3 DNA follows: TGTGCCAGCAGAGCTACTAGCGGGAGCGCAGATACGCAGTATTTT.